These 29 T cell receptor beta chains originate from one sample sequenced in a study of PD-L1 blockade in urothelial cancer. The data were produced by immunoSEQ multiplex PCR, yet TCRdb's version contains in-frame clones alone and is incomplete. The table has just under 30,000 clones, approximately 86% seen once. The sample was PBMCs, taken around atezolizumab (anti-PD-L1) treatment. The receptors here all came from a man in his forties or fifties with urothelial cancer.

The chain uses TRBV7-3 and TRBJ2-5, with a possible D match to TRBD2 (6 bases). This CDR3 has 16 residues. Trimming took off 5 bases at V and 1 base at J, with 17 bases between the two ends. Per the germline V gene, CDR1 is SGHTA and CDR2 is FQGTGA. The CDR3: CASSPYPTSFQETQYF. CDR3 nucleotides: TGTGCCAGCAGCCCCTACCCCACTAGCTTCCAAGAGACCCAGTACTTC. The whole variable domain, remainder taken from reference TRBV7-3 and TRBJ2-5, is GAGVSQTPSNKVTEKGKYVELRCDPISGHTALYWYRQSLGQGPEFLIYFQGTGAADDSGLPNDRFFAVRPEGSVSTLKIQRTERGDSAVYLCASSPYPTSFQETQYFGPGTRLLVL.

The chain employs TRBV28 and TRBJ2-3; D gene uncertain. The germline V gene has CDR1 MDHEN and CDR2 SYDVKM. CDR3 length: 15 amino acids. The V end lost 5 bases, the J end lost 2 bases, and 14 bases lay between the germline ends. CDR3 sequence (DNA): TGTGCCAGCAGTAGGAGTACTTTCCCCACAGATACGCAGTATTTT. Encoded protein: CASSRSTFPTDTQYF. Using reference TRBV28 and TRBJ2-3 for the parts outside the CDR3, the full variable domain is DVKVTQSSRYLVKRTGEKVFLECVQDMDHENMFWYRQDPGLGLRLIYFSYDVKMKEKGDIPEGYSVSREKKERFSLILESASTNQTSMYLCASSRSTFPTDTQYFGPGTRLTVL.

The chain combines TRBV10-2 with TRBJ1-1; D may be TRBD1 (5 bases). The V and J ends lost 6 bases and 4 bases respectively, with 9 bases between them. Germline V CDR1 and CDR2: WSHSY, SAAADI. The CDR3 loop spans 12 amino acids. The CDR3 region is CASRPGVTEAFF. In nucleotides, the CDR3 is TGCGCCAGCAGGCCGGGGGTCACTGAAGCTTTCTTT.

The CDR3 sequence is CASSRDRDTGELFF. CDR3 DNA sequence: TGTGCCAGCAGCCGGGACAGGGACACCGGGGAGCTGTTTTTT. The chain combines TRBV6-5 with TRBJ2-2; 9 bases agree with TRBD1. V was pared by 6 bases and J by 3 bases, with 2 bases of the junction left unmatched. CDR1 and CDR2 from the germline V gene are MNHEY and SVGAGI. The CDR3 is 14 residues long.

J is TRBJ1-6 and V is TRBV27, with D possibly matching TRBD1 (6 bases). V gave up 5 bases and J gave up 5 bases, with 13 bases separating them. Germline CDR1 reads MNHEY; CDR2 reads SMNVEV (reference sequence). The CDR3 covers 15 residues. CDR3 in amino acids: CASSPGTHHNSPLHF. The DNA for the CDR3 is TGTGCCAGCAGTCCGGGGACACATCATAATTCACCCCTCCACTTT.

The rearrangement joins TRBV6-5 to TRBJ2-1; 11 bases are shared with TRBD2. Germline assignment: CDR1 MNHEY and CDR2 SVGAGI. CDR3 length equals 14 residues. V gave up 6 bases and J gave up 10 bases; unmatched junction bases: 8. For the CDR3, the DNA is TGTGCCAGCAGGGATAGCGGGGGGGCCGGGGAGCAGTTCTTC. This translates into CASRDSGGAGEQFF.

V and J are TRBV9 and TRBJ2-7; tentative D call: TRBD1 (5 bases). CDR3 length equals 14 residues. Germline V gene sequence: CDR1 SGDLS, CDR2 YYNGEE. The V gene lost 0 bases and the J gene lost 5 bases, with 12 bases spanning the gap. The CDR3 protein is CASSVGSRVDEQYF. CDR3 nucleotides: TGTGCCAGCAGCGTAGGGTCCAGGGTGGACGAGCAGTACTTC.

CDR3 loop: CASSSGQGSEAFF. CDR3 bases: TGCGCCAGCAGCTCGGGACAGGGCTCTGAAGCTTTCTTT. The chain combines TRBV5-1 with TRBJ1-1; 9 nucleotides line up with TRBD1. The germline gives CDR1 SGHRS, CDR2 YFSETQ. J was trimmed by 6 bases and V by 3 bases; bases with no gene match: 3. The CDR3 spans 13 residues.

The CDR3 is CASSSSGRYEQYF. The CDR3 nucleotides are TGTGCCAGCAGTTCTAGCGGGAGATATGAGCAGTACTTC. V is TRBV27 and J is TRBJ2-7, with 10 bases lining up with TRBD2. The CDR3 runs to 13 residues. J lost 7 bases, V lost 4 bases, and 4 bases had no gene match. Germline values: CDR1 MNHEY, CDR2 SMNVEV (reference sequence).

The genes are TRBV7-9 and TRBJ2-7; weak D call: TRBD1 (5 bases). Germline CDR1 is SEHNR and CDR2 is FQNEAQ (reference sequence). The V end was cut by 0 bases, the J end by 5 bases, with 14 bases between. CDR3 length: 15 amino acids. This CDR3 is CASSLASGALDEQYF. The CDR3 region has the DNA TGTGCCAGCAGCTTAGCCTCTGGGGCTCTGGACGAGCAGTACTTC.

This CDR3 reads CASSHRDLRESNQPQHF. The CDR3 DNA follows: TGTGCCAGCTCGCATAGAGACCTCAGGGAAAGCAATCAGCCCCAGCATTTT. The V gene is TRBV28, the J gene TRBJ1-5; maybe TRBD1 (5 bases). Germline loops: CDR1 MDHEN, CDR2 SYDVKM. Trimming took off 8 bases at V and 1 base at J, with 21 bases between the two ends. There are 17 residues in the CDR3.

The CDR3 DNA sequence: TGTGCCAGTAGTGCGGGGACTAGCGGATTTATGTACGAGCAGTACTTC. Protein product: CASSAGTSGFMYEQYF. The chain has TRBV19 and TRBJ2-7; TRBD2 matches 11 bases. After removal of 5 bases from V and 4 bases from J, the junction contained 10 bases not matched to a gene. The germline gives CDR1 LNHDA, CDR2 SQIVND (reference sequence). The CDR3 spans 16 residues.

This chain uses TRBV6-5 with TRBJ2-3; perhaps TRBD2 as D (6 bases). CDR1 MNHEY and CDR2 SVGAGI come from the germline V gene. The CDR3 has 14 amino acids. With 10 bases removed from V and 0 bases from J, the gap between germline ends came to 14 bases. DNA of the CDR3: TGTGCCACCGCCTCGGGGGAGAGCACAGATACGCAGTATTTT. Its translation is CATASGESTDTQYF.

This chain connects TRBV19 to TRBJ2-4; TRBD2 matches 7 bases. J was trimmed by 7 bases and V by 3 bases; bases with no gene match: 0. CDR1 and CDR2 (germline): LNHDA, SQIVND (reference sequence). The CDR3 is 12 residues long. The CDR3 here is CASSMGGNIQYF. The CDR3 DNA sequence: TGTGCCAGTAGTATGGGAGGGAACATTCAGTACTTC.

This chain uses TRBV28 with TRBJ2-3; 8 nucleotides line up with TRBD1. There are 15 residues in the CDR3. V lost 6 bases, J lost 2 bases, and 7 bases stayed unmatched. Germline V gene data show CDR1 as MDHEN and CDR2 as SYDVKM. The CDR3 loop is CASRYGQGFTDTQYF. The CDR3 DNA sequence: TGTGCCAGCAGATACGGACAGGGTTTCACAGATACGCAGTATTTT.

The chain recombines TRBV6-6 with TRBJ2-7; TRBD2 agrees at 14 bases. V was pared by 5 bases and J by 0 bases, with 0 bases of the junction left unmatched. Germline loops: CDR1 MNHNY, CDR2 SVGAGI (reference sequence). This CDR3 has 15 residues. Here the CDR3 DNA reads TGTGCCAGCAGTGGACTAGCGGGAGGCTCCTACGAGCAGTACTTC. It is translated as CASSGLAGGSYEQYF.

The rearrangement uses TRBV9 and TRBJ2-7; D possibly corresponds to TRBD2 (5 bases). With 0 bases removed from V and 0 bases from J, the gap between germline ends came to 10 bases. The CDR3 is made up of 15 amino acids. CDR1 is SGDLS and CDR2 is YYNGEE in the germline V gene. The CDR3, as DNA: TGTGCCAGCAGCGTAGCAGCGGCAGGCTCCTACGAGCAGTACTTC. It encodes CASSVAAAGSYEQYF.

The chain uses TRBV18 and TRBJ1-5, with D possibly TRBD1 on 6 matching bases. This CDR3 has 18 residues. From germline, CDR1 is KGHSH and CDR2 LQKENI. Trimming stripped 3 bases from V and 1 base from J, with 19 bases between. CDR3 nucleotides: TGTGCCAGCTCACCCACGGTTTGGGGGCAGGGGAGCAATCAGCCCCAGCATTTT. Its protein is CASSPTVWGQGSNQPQHF.

The chain employs TRBV7-6 and TRBJ2-7, with D perhaps TRBD1 (6 bases). CDR3 length equals 16 residues. The V gene's germline CDR1 is SGHVS and CDR2 FNYEAQ. With 5 bases removed from V and 8 bases from J, the gap between germline ends came to 25 bases. This chain's CDR3 is CASSPRATGGYVKQYF. Written as DNA, the CDR3 is TGTGCCAGCAGCCCGAGGGCGACAGGTGGTTACGTCAAGCAGTACTTC.

The rearrangement joins TRBV27 to TRBJ2-5, with D maybe TRBD1 (5 bases). Germline CDR1 MNHEY, CDR2 SMNVEV (reference sequence). The CDR3 runs 14 residues. Trimming removed 2 bases at V and 0 bases at J, with 7 bases between. CDR3 DNA sequence: TGTGCCAGCAGTTTAAGGGGTCACCAAGAGACCCAGTACTTC. Translation gives CASSLRGHQETQYF.

This chain's CDR3 is CAWSVNGISFRGQPQHF. Written as DNA, the CDR3 is TGTGCCTGGAGTGTAAACGGAATCTCTTTCAGGGGTCAGCCCCAGCATTTT. This sequence joins TRBV30 and TRBJ1-5, with TRBD1 as a possible D gene (6 bases). Trimming took off 0 bases at V and 6 bases at J, with 21 bases between the two ends. Germline V gene lookup returns CDR1 GTSNPN and CDR2 SVGIG (reference sequence). The CDR3 extends over 17 amino acids.

This sequence joins TRBV5-1 and TRBJ2-7; 11 bases map to TRBD2. There are 16 residues in the CDR3. CDR1 is SGHRS, CDR2 YFSETQ, per germline. The ends lost 1 base at V and 6 bases at J; junction bases unmatched: 9. CDR3 loop: CASSLRELAGVGEQYF. CDR3 DNA sequence: TGCGCCAGCAGCTTGAGGGAACTAGCGGGGGTGGGCGAGCAGTACTTC.

The rearrangement uses TRBV27 and TRBJ2-1; the match to TRBD2 covers 8 bases. Germline assignment: CDR1 MNHEY and CDR2 SMNVEV (reference sequence). The CDR3 spans 13 residues. The V and J ends lost 1 base and 14 bases, in that order; junction bases with no gene match: 7. The CDR3 DNA follows: TGTGCCAGCAGTTTATTTCGGGAGGGAGGGAAGTTCTTC. Translated: CASSLFREGGKFF.

This clone was seen a few times. DNA of the CDR3: TGTGCCAGCAGTGAGGCGGGGCAAGAGACCCAGTACTTC. Residues: CASSEAGQETQYF. The V and J genes are TRBV25-1 and TRBJ2-5; possibly TRBD2 for D (6 bases). The CDR3 contains 13 residues. The V and J ends lost 3 bases and 2 bases respectively, with 7 bases between them. Germline V CDR1 and CDR2: MGHDK, SYGVNS.

This chain links TRBV11-2 with TRBJ1-2, with TRBD1 matching over 9 bases. Losses at the gene ends were 4 bases for V and 7 bases for J; bases not matched to a gene: 13. Germline CDR1 reads SGHAT; CDR2 reads FQNNGV. CDR3 length: 16 amino acids. CDR3 in amino acids: CASSSSDRGAASGYTF. CDR3 sequence (DNA): TGTGCCAGCAGCTCTTCGGACAGGGGCGCCGCCTCTGGCTACACCTTC. The full variable domain, with the rest looked up from reference TRBV11-2 and TRBJ1-2, is EAGVAQSPRYKIIEKRQSVAFWCNPISGHATLYWYQQILGQGPKLLIQFQNNGVVDDSQLPKDRFSAERLKGVDSTLKIQPAKLEDSAVYLCASSSSDRGAASGYTFGSGTRLTVV.

The chain is built from TRBV13 and TRBJ2-3; TRBD2 aligns across 7 bases. Germline CDR1 is PRHDT and CDR2 is FYEKMQ (reference sequence). The CDR3 is 15 amino acids. V shed 0 bases, J shed 2 bases, and the junction held 2 bases outside the gene matches. The chain's CDR3 is CASSLGLAVTDTQYF. The DNA of the CDR3 is TGTGCCAGCAGCTTAGGGCTAGCGGTCACAGATACGCAGTATTTT.

The rearrangement links TRBV5-1 to TRBJ2-1; 10 bases agree with TRBD2. The CDR3 contains 16 residues. Germline loops: CDR1 SGHRS, CDR2 YFSETQ. V lost 4 bases to trimming and J lost 7 bases; unmatched junction nucleotides: 11. The CDR3 DNA reads as TGCGCCAGCAGCCCCATCCTAGCGGGAGTAGTTAATGAGCAGTTCTTC. This translates into CASSPILAGVVNEQFF.

The chain joins TRBV9 to TRBJ2-7; no clear D gene. Germline CDR1 is SGDLS and CDR2 is YYNGEE. This CDR3 has 14 residues. Trimming cost V 0 bases and J 5 bases, with 12 bases left between them. In DNA form, the CDR3 reads TGTGCCAGCAGCGTAGGGCCTCTTTCCCACGAGCAGTACTTC. Its translation: CASSVGPLSHEQYF.

This sequence joins TRBV29-1 and TRBJ1-1, with a tentative D call TRBD1 (6 bases). The CDR3 has 15 residues. Trimming shortened V by 5 bases and J by 1 base, and 17 bases separated the two germline ends. Germline V gives CDR1 SQVTM, CDR2 ANQGSEA. DNA of the CDR3: TGCAGCGTTCTTAACTCCGGGACACGGAACACTGAAGCTTTCTTT. This codes for CSVLNSGTRNTEAFF.